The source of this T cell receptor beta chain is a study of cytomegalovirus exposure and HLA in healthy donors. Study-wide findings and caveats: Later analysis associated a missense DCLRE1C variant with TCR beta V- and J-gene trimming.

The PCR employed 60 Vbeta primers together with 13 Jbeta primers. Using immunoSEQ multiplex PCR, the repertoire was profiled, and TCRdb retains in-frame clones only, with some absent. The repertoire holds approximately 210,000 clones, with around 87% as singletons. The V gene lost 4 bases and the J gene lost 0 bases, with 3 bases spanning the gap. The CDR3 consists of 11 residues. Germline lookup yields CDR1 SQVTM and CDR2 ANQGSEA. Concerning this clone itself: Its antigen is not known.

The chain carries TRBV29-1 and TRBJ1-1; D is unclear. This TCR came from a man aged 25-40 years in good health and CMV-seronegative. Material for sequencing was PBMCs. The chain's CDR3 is CSVVLNTEAFF. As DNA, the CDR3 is TGCAGCGTTGTATTGAACACTGAAGCTTTCTTT.